The present entry profiles one TCR beta chain with its context. Its antigen specificity is not known. Per-base quality was not reported, and no clone a single base away is much larger than it. The cohort consisted of some 670 healthy bone marrow donors. At the time of sampling, all cohort members were nominally healthy, though unrecorded immune exposures were likely present. CMV serostatus was recorded as positive for around 300 and negative for about 50% of the 666 cohort members, whereas no CMV serostatus was recorded for the donor in question. A peripheral blood sample was collected from each donor, and TCR beta sequencing was performed on peripheral blood mononuclear cells. Genomic DNA extraction from the blood cell samples was performed with the Qiagen DNeasy Blood Extraction Kit. Receptor libraries were prepared by the immunoSEQ multiplex PCR assay. The multiplex PCR relied on a mix of 60 forward primers for TCR Vbeta segments and 13 reverse primers for TCR Jbeta segments. A multiplex PCR assay on genomic DNA amplified the CDR3 region of rearranged TCR beta genes. The Illumina HiSeq System was used to sequence the amplified TCR beta libraries as 87-base-pair reads. In the paper's pipeline: In a later analysis, tens of millions of unique TCR beta chains were counted across the roughly 610 repertoires, and approximately 11 million of these chains were shared by at least two donors. Raw reads were error-corrected and collapsed into unique sequences by a nearest-neighbor algorithm in which closely related sequences were merged to remove PCR and sequencing errors. Alignment of CDR3 sequences to IMGT reference sequences was used to assign V, D and J gene segments. For a sequence to be retained, at least a six-nucleotide match to both a V gene segment and a J gene segment was required. A rearrangement counted as productive if the CDR3 had no stop codons and remained in frame with V and J, and every other rearrangement counted as non-productive. Following IMGT convention, CDR3 was defined as the stretch from the second conserved V-encoded cysteine to the conserved J-encoded phenylalanine. In an earlier analysis of 500 to 650 of the donors, sequences lacking an unambiguous match to a single V gene segment were excluded. An earlier analysis of 587 of the donors called V segments functional above 56.7% productive rearrangements and segregating when the between-donor standard deviation exceeded 5%. A statistical classification framework was developed to diagnose cytomegalovirus status using the catalog of TCR beta chain sequences. V and J gene assignment, in a later analysis, came from comparing TCR nucleotide sequences with IMGT/GENE-DB human TR gene sequences. Using the TCRdist pipeline, a later analysis assigned CDR3 sequences along with most-parsimonious VDJ recombination scenarios. In a later analysis, each TCR beta chain was defined by its CDR3 amino acid sequence together with its V-gene family, and reads lacking a unique V-gene family were excluded. In a later analysis, around 650 highly shared, low-generation-probability nucleotide sequences were removed to address suspected cross-contamination and a sequencing artifact. In a later analysis, a clonal expansion index was calculated for each public chain from normalized within-repertoire ranks of inferred template counts. A later analysis computed generation probabilities with a VDJ recombination model fitted to out-of-frame rearrangements, and checked the results against IGoR. In a later analysis, hypergeometric tests were used to score TCR-TCR, TCR-HLA and TCR-CMV co-occurrence, with a repertoire-size bias correction applied to TCR pairs. A later analysis estimated false discovery rates by permuting HLA or CMV assignments 20 times. In a later analysis, co-occurring TCRs were grouped using DBSCAN, with TCRdist sequence similarity added in when clustering inside HLA-allele-positive subsets. Repertoires with fewer than 30,000 or more than 120,000 public chains were left out of co-occurrence clustering, as were about 5 repertoires with anomalous nucleotide sharing. This immuneACCESS table, as held by TCRdb, lists in-frame sequences with V and J called but not all clones. Of the missing ones, under half trace to an unresolved V gene in checked studies; the others have no known cause. V, J and clone size were drawn from that table, and D and trimming were deduced from the DNA. Here the sample has roughly 110,000 clones; 74% occur a single time. The top ten clonotypes cover about 2% of the sample.

The cysteine opens and the phenylalanine closes a CDR3 of 18 amino acids. Only CDR3 DNA remains: 54 bases, in frame from the first base. V lost 3 bases and J lost 2 bases; the stretch between them is 22 bases long. The germline V gene encodes CDR1 SGHDT and CDR2 YYEEEE. The data belong to a study of cytomegalovirus exposure and HLA in healthy donors (dated by TCRdb to the late 2010s). Looking at the study overall: In an earlier analysis of several hundred of the donors, about 260 Gb of sequence data and 100 million or so unique TCR beta sequences from roughly 200 million T cells were reported. Roughly 300 gigabases of sequencing data and approximately 84 million unique TCR sequences were included in an early release covering 500 to 750 HLA-typed donors. Among the roughly 400 genotyped donors, approximately 76% belonged to the genetic ancestry cluster associated with self-reported Caucasian donors. The study aimed to test whether cataloging public T cell receptors could reveal signatures of past pathogen exposure. The study used immunosequencing to profile the T cell repertoires of more than 650 subjects and linked those repertoires to cytomegalovirus serostatus. Besides the first cohort of more than 650 subjects, a separate validation cohort made up of 90 to 150 different subjects was used. The study combined high-throughput TCR immunosequencing, statistical association of individual TCRs with disease status, and machine learning to predict cytomegalovirus infection status. A later analysis re-analyzed previously published TCR beta repertoires from 666 donors and added high-resolution HLA genotyping to study TCR occurrence patterns. The later analysis used no new phenotypic data to find candidate immune exposures, relying instead on TCR beta sequences and their occurrence across donors. An earlier analysis of around 640 of the donors used high-throughput TCR beta sequencing to judge whether each TCR beta V gene segment behaved as functional or pseudogenic. Donor age, sex, ethnicity and CMV serostatus were compiled together with the repertoire data. Genome-wide SNP genotypes for about 65% of the roughly 670 donors were used in a later genetic analysis, which treated that subset as a discovery cohort. All discovery cohort repertoires had been generated on a single sequencing platform. Both class I and class II loci were covered by HLA typing, at four-digit resolution. Typing coverage varied by locus: roughly 629-640 donors for A, B, C, DRB1 and DQB1; approximately 500 for DQA1; about 590 for DPA1; 450 to 480 for DPB1. Five DR-DQ haplotypes were handled as single units for association and clustering, since linkage in the cohort was strong. On average, around 240,000 unique TCR beta nucleotide sequences were sequenced per donor among a few hundred genotyped donors of the cohort, with 15% to 20% of those sequences being non-productive.

Paper-wide results and their limitations: A group of highly shared sequence variants was considered likely to be a technical artifact of the sequencing pipeline. In a later genetic analysis, fewer N-insertions in productive TCRs were reported among donors in an Asian-associated ancestry cluster than the roughly 670-donor mean. Immune exposure information for the cohort was limited to CMV serostatus. The authors suggested that the approach could potentially be generalized to other disease states and immunological phenotypes. In a later genetic analysis, a missense DCLRE1C variant was associated with V-gene and J-gene trimming of TCR beta chains, and the association was replicated in an independent cohort. Because counts were too low, about 17 rarely observed V segments, including chromosome 9 orphons, were excluded from the earlier analysis of under 650 of the donors. The study gave a list of under 200 TCR beta chains associated with cytomegalovirus. According to a later analysis, most CMV-associated TCR beta chains appeared to be HLA-restricted, and the HLA associations seemed to be driven largely by CMV exposure. When HLA alleles, especially DR and DQ, strongly co-occurred, TCR associations were difficult to assign to individual alleles. Broadly in line with IMGT annotations, most TCR beta V segments showed up in productive rearrangements about 87% or about 30% of the time in an earlier analysis of around 600 of the donors. In this cohort, only TCR beta chains were sequenced, and detectable features were limited by the absence of alpha or paired-chain data. A later analysis found that TCR association rates varied across HLA loci, with DRB1 alleles showing the most associated TCRs and HLA-C alleles the fewest. Linkage disequilibrium might explain the correlated functional status among segregating V segments, but an unknown experimental factor could not be excluded. Compared with equally common non-associated chains, HLA-associated TCR beta chains in a later analysis were more clonally expanded and had lower generation probabilities. Because some donors lacked HLA typing at each locus, the association tests relied only on the typed subset. Because the 87-base-pair reads could not distinguish some IMGT-functional V segments, including TRBV6-2 and TRBV6-3, those segments were excluded. According to a later analysis, parvovirus B19, influenza, CMV and Epstein-Barr virus appeared linked to several top co-occurrence clusters. Roughly uniform sequencing depth across donors was assumed in presence/absence analyses, although this assumption may not hold. While some public TCRs were present in many individuals, most TCR sequences turned up only very rarely across donors. A further reported finding was that TCR beta sequences accurately predicted the HLA-A and HLA-B alleles for most subjects in the first cohort. In vitro tests confirmed that a few of the cytomegalovirus-associated TCR beta chains recognize cytomegalovirus antigens. Specific HLA alleles were associated with 15,000 to 20,000 TCR beta sequences at a false discovery rate of 0.05 in a later analysis. In both the original and validation cohorts, the classifier was reported to diagnose cytomegalovirus status with high specificity and sensitivity.

The sequence came from a human donor in good health. The sample comprised PBMCs. This chain is built from TRBV5-6 and TRBJ2-3; a tentative D call is TRBD1 (5 bases match). The DNA sequence is given as TGTGCCAGCAGCTCGACATTTAATCATGGGGCTAACACAGATACGCAGTATTTT. It codes for CASSSTFNHGANTDTQYF.